Listed below are T cell receptor beta chains from one sample, sequenced in a study of blood T cell repertoires in COVID-19. Assay: immunoSEQ multiplex PCR; the TCRdb copy retains only in-frame clones and omits some. The sample lists fewer than 250,000 clones, 70% to 90% occurring once. Sequenced: peripheral blood. The receptors stem from a woman between 45 and 60 years old with active or convalescent COVID-19. Both conserved end residues are part of each CDR3. Fields, in order: J gene, clone size, D gene, V gene, CDR3 protein, CDR3 DNA. A D gene is named only where the DNA matches it firmly. Size tells how often a clone was seen (once, few, many) or the class of an expanded clone, and some rows leave it out.

j_call: TRBJ1-2; clone_size: NA; d_call: NA; v_call: TRBV10-2; cdr3_aa: CASSDQGNYGYTF; cdr3_nt: TGCGCCAGCAGTGATCAGGGCAACTATGGCTACACCTTC
j_call: TRBJ1-5; clone_size: NA; d_call: NA; v_call: TRBV2; cdr3_aa: CASSELSGRNQPQHF; cdr3_nt: TGTGCCAGCAGTGAATTATCAGGGCGCAATCAGCCCCAGCATTTT
j_call: TRBJ1-2; clone_size: NA; d_call: TRBD1; v_call: TRBV6-5; cdr3_aa: CATGTGGEYGYTF; cdr3_nt: TGTGCCACAGGGACAGGGGGAGAGTATGGCTACACCTTC
j_call: TRBJ2-5; clone_size: few; d_call: NA; v_call: TRBV9; cdr3_aa: CASSSGQETQYF; cdr3_nt: TGTGCCAGCAGTAGCGGTCAAGAGACCCAGTACTTC
j_call: TRBJ2-7; clone_size: few; d_call: TRBD2; v_call: TRBV7-2; cdr3_aa: CASSLAPGLAGAGYEQYF; cdr3_nt: TGTGCCAGCAGCTTAGCGCCGGGACTAGCGGGAGCTGGGTACGAGCAGTACTTC
j_call: TRBJ1-2; clone_size: once; d_call: TRBD1; v_call: TRBV10-3; cdr3_aa: CAISTTGVEGGYTF; cdr3_nt: TGTGCCATCAGTACGACAGGGGTAGAAGGTGGCTACACCTTC
j_call: TRBJ2-7; clone_size: NA; d_call: TRBD2; v_call: TRBV7-9; cdr3_aa: CASSGLAYEQYF; cdr3_nt: TGTGCCAGCAGCGGACTAGCCTACGAGCAGTACTTC
j_call: TRBJ1-2; clone_size: NA; d_call: NA; v_call: TRBV18; cdr3_aa: CASSPLLVRTAQSYTF; cdr3_nt: TGTGCCAGCTCACCACTGCTCGTCCGGACAGCTCAGAGCTACACCTTC
j_call: TRBJ1-4; clone_size: NA; d_call: NA; v_call: TRBV19; cdr3_aa: CASLAWGEEKLFF; cdr3_nt: TGTGCCAGCCTAGCCTGGGGAGAAGAAAAACTGTTTTTT
j_call: TRBJ1-4; clone_size: NA; d_call: NA; v_call: TRBV5-6; cdr3_aa: CASSYGGFRAEKLFF; cdr3_nt: TGTGCCAGCAGCTATGGGGGCTTCAGGGCTGAAAAACTGTTTTTT
j_call: TRBJ2-7; clone_size: NA; d_call: NA; v_call: TRBV29-1; cdr3_aa: CSVEDRGGSYEQYF; cdr3_nt: TGCAGCGTTGAAGATAGAGGCGGTTCCTACGAGCAGTACTTC
j_call: TRBJ1-2; clone_size: NA; d_call: NA; v_call: TRBV28; cdr3_aa: CASSLRTVYLGGGYTF; cdr3_nt: TGTGCCAGCAGTTTACGAACAGTATATTTAGGAGGGGGCTACACCTTC
j_call: TRBJ2-2; clone_size: NA; d_call: TRBD2; v_call: TRBV5-1; cdr3_aa: CASSSETSGGSGELFF; cdr3_nt: TGCGCCAGCAGCTCCGAGACTAGCGGGGGGTCTGGGGAGCTGTTTTTT
j_call: TRBJ2-7; clone_size: NA; d_call: NA; v_call: TRBV3-1/TRBV3-2; cdr3_aa: CASSLGPVMTYEQYF; cdr3_nt: TGTGCCAGCAGCCTTGGGCCGGTGATGACCTACGAGCAGTACTTC
j_call: TRBJ1-4; clone_size: NA; d_call: TRBD1; v_call: TRBV28; cdr3_aa: CASSAPGTGKLFF; cdr3_nt: TGTGCCAGCAGTGCCCCCGGGACAGGAAAACTGTTTTTT
j_call: TRBJ2-7; clone_size: NA; d_call: TRBD1; v_call: TRBV7-2; cdr3_aa: CASSLAGTGDYEQYF; cdr3_nt: TGTGCCAGCAGCTTAGCCGGGACAGGGGACTACGAGCAGTACTTC
j_call: TRBJ1-1; clone_size: NA; d_call: TRBD1; v_call: TRBV10-3; cdr3_aa: CAISELGGPQAFF; cdr3_nt: TGTGCCATCAGTGAGCTAGGGGGCCCTCAAGCTTTCTTT
j_call: TRBJ2-5; clone_size: NA; d_call: TRBD1; v_call: TRBV9; cdr3_aa: CASSFRQGQETQYF; cdr3_nt: TGTGCCAGCAGCTTTCGACAGGGGCAAGAGACCCAGTACTTC
j_call: TRBJ1-1; clone_size: NA; d_call: NA; v_call: TRBV10-3; cdr3_aa: CAISPGQAAEAFF; cdr3_nt: TGTGCCATCAGCCCAGGGCAGGCAGCAGAAGCTTTCTTT
j_call: TRBJ1-5; clone_size: NA; d_call: NA; v_call: TRBV28; cdr3_aa: CASSRSYSNQPQHF; cdr3_nt: TGTGCCAGCTCAAGATCCTATAGCAATCAGCCCCAGCATTTT
j_call: TRBJ1-6; clone_size: NA; d_call: NA; v_call: TRBV11-2; cdr3_aa: CASSQRRGSEVNSPLHF; cdr3_nt: TGTGCCAGCAGCCAAAGGAGAGGGAGCGAGGTAAATTCACCCCTCCACTTT
j_call: TRBJ2-3; clone_size: once; d_call: NA; v_call: TRBV11-2; cdr3_aa: CASSFALTDTQYF; cdr3_nt: TGTGCCAGCAGCTTCGCTCTAACAGATACGCAGTATTTT
j_call: TRBJ2-5; clone_size: NA; d_call: NA; v_call: TRBV25-1; cdr3_aa: CASSERQGGGETQYF; cdr3_nt: TGTGCCAGCAGTGAACGCCAGGGAGGAGGAGAGACCCAGTACTTC
j_call: TRBJ1-5; clone_size: NA; d_call: TRBD1; v_call: TRBV28; cdr3_aa: CASSLGQGGNQPQHF; cdr3_nt: TGTGCCAGCAGTTTAGGACAGGGGGGCAATCAGCCCCAGCATTTT
j_call: TRBJ1-6; clone_size: few; d_call: NA; v_call: TRBV19; cdr3_aa: CASSTRESYNSPLHF; cdr3_nt: TGTGCCAGTAGTACCCGGGAGTCCTATAATTCACCCCTCCACTTT
j_call: TRBJ2-2; clone_size: NA; d_call: NA; v_call: TRBV5-1; cdr3_aa: CASSNGLMNTGELFF; cdr3_nt: TGCGCCAGCAGCAACGGACTGATGAACACCGGGGAGCTGTTTTTT
j_call: TRBJ2-3; clone_size: NA; d_call: TRBD2; v_call: TRBV27; cdr3_aa: CASSPLSGGLTDTQYF; cdr3_nt: TGTGCCAGCAGCCCCCTTAGCGGGGGTCTCACAGATACGCAGTATTTT
j_call: TRBJ1-2; clone_size: NA; d_call: NA; v_call: TRBV7-9; cdr3_aa: CASSLEGAGGYTF; cdr3_nt: TGTGCCAGCAGCTTAGAAGGGGCAGGTGGCTACACCTTC
j_call: TRBJ2-1; clone_size: NA; d_call: NA; v_call: TRBV5-4; cdr3_aa: CASSQGVSPYNEQFF; cdr3_nt: TGTGCCAGCAGCCAAGGAGTATCTCCCTACAATGAGCAGTTCTTC
j_call: TRBJ1-5; clone_size: NA; d_call: TRBD1; v_call: TRBV28; cdr3_aa: CASRQQGASQPQHF; cdr3_nt: TGTGCCAGCAGGCAACAGGGGGCGAGTCAGCCCCAGCATTTT
j_call: TRBJ2-3; clone_size: NA; d_call: NA; v_call: TRBV9; cdr3_aa: CASSVGLAGTDTQYF; cdr3_nt: TGTGCCAGCAGCGTAGGGTTAGCTGGGACAGATACGCAGTATTTT
j_call: TRBJ2-1; clone_size: NA; d_call: TRBD2; v_call: TRBV5-1; cdr3_aa: CASAWGGAGNEQFF; cdr3_nt: TGCGCCAGCGCCTGGGGAGGAGCGGGGAATGAGCAGTTCTTC
j_call: TRBJ1-1; clone_size: NA; d_call: TRBD1; v_call: TRBV27; cdr3_aa: CASSSTTGINTEAFF; cdr3_nt: TGTGCCAGCAGTTCCACGACAGGGATTAACACTGAAGCTTTCTTT
j_call: TRBJ1-5; clone_size: NA; d_call: NA; v_call: TRBV5-1; cdr3_aa: CASSLGLGQPQHF; cdr3_nt: TGCGCCAGCAGCTTGGGGCTAGGTCAGCCCCAGCATTTT
j_call: TRBJ2-5; clone_size: NA; d_call: NA; v_call: TRBV6-5; cdr3_aa: CASSYWGVRETQYF; cdr3_nt: TGTGCCAGCAGTTACTGGGGGGTACGGGAGACCCAGTACTTC
j_call: TRBJ1-1; clone_size: NA; d_call: NA; v_call: TRBV11-3; cdr3_aa: CASSIRGERGAFF; cdr3_nt: TGTGCCAGCAGCATCCGGGGAGAACGGGGAGCTTTCTTT
j_call: TRBJ2-5; clone_size: NA; d_call: TRBD2; v_call: TRBV3-1/TRBV3-2; cdr3_aa: CASSPGLAGLVKTQYF; cdr3_nt: TGTGCCAGCAGCCCCGGACTAGCGGGGTTAGTAAAGACCCAGTACTTC
j_call: TRBJ2-5; clone_size: many; d_call: NA; v_call: TRBV25-1; cdr3_aa: CASSESDGWAQYF; cdr3_nt: TGTGCCAGCAGTGAATCCGACGGGTGGGCCCAGTACTTC
j_call: TRBJ2-2; clone_size: NA; d_call: NA; v_call: TRBV5-1; cdr3_aa: CASSLVGFGELFF; cdr3_nt: TGCGCCAGCAGCTTGGTCGGGTTTGGGGAGCTGTTTTTT
j_call: TRBJ1-2; clone_size: NA; d_call: NA; v_call: TRBV13; cdr3_aa: CASSPVTGGTYGYTF; cdr3_nt: TGTGCCAGCAGCCCCGTGACAGGCGGTACCTATGGCTACACCTTC
j_call: TRBJ2-5; clone_size: once; d_call: TRBD2; v_call: TRBV30; cdr3_aa: CAWSTGLSYQETQYF; cdr3_nt: TGTGCCTGGAGTACGGGACTATCGTACCAAGAGACCCAGTACTTC
j_call: TRBJ1-2; clone_size: NA; d_call: NA; v_call: TRBV3-1/TRBV3-2; cdr3_aa: CASSQGYFRQGPANYGYTF; cdr3_nt: TGTGCCAGCAGCCAAGGTTATTTCCGGCAGGGTCCAGCTAACTATGGCTACACCTTC
j_call: TRBJ2-1; clone_size: NA; d_call: TRBD2; v_call: TRBV24-1; cdr3_aa: CATSDSTSGSYNEQFF; cdr3_nt: TGTGCCACCAGTGACTCTACTAGCGGGAGCTACAATGAGCAGTTCTTC
j_call: TRBJ1-1; clone_size: NA; d_call: TRBD1; v_call: TRBV2; cdr3_aa: CAGRDSGSFF; cdr3_nt: TGTGCCGGCCGGGACAGCGGTTCTTTCTTT
j_call: TRBJ1-1; clone_size: NA; d_call: TRBD1; v_call: TRBV18; cdr3_aa: CASSPWTGANTEAFF; cdr3_nt: TGTGCCAGCTCACCGTGGACAGGGGCGAACACTGAAGCTTTCTTT
j_call: TRBJ2-2; clone_size: NA; d_call: TRBD2; v_call: TRBV9; cdr3_aa: CASSKGTRILELRSNTGELFF; cdr3_nt: TGTGCCAGCAGCAAGGGGACTAGAATACTAGAGTTACGGTCGAACACCGGGGAGCTGTTTTTT
j_call: TRBJ1-1; clone_size: once; d_call: NA; v_call: TRBV9; cdr3_aa: CASSDAFYTEAFF; cdr3_nt: TGTGCCAGCAGCGACGCGTTTTACACTGAAGCTTTCTTT
j_call: TRBJ1-1; clone_size: NA; d_call: NA; v_call: TRBV7-3; cdr3_aa: CASSLRAGSNTEAFF; cdr3_nt: TGTGCCAGCAGCTTAAGGGCAGGGTCGAACACTGAAGCTTTCTTT
j_call: TRBJ2-2; clone_size: NA; d_call: TRBD2; v_call: TRBV5-1; cdr3_aa: CASKLAVTGELFF; cdr3_nt: TGCGCCAGCAAACTAGCGGTCACCGGGGAGCTGTTTTTT
j_call: TRBJ2-1; clone_size: NA; d_call: TRBD2; v_call: TRBV3-1/TRBV3-2; cdr3_aa: CASSQEWQTGTRPDGEQFF; cdr3_nt: TGTGCCAGCAGCCAAGAGTGGCAAACCGGGACTAGGCCGGATGGGGAGCAGTTCTTC
j_call: TRBJ1-4; clone_size: NA; d_call: TRBD1; v_call: TRBV19; cdr3_aa: CASSTTGGKLFF; cdr3_nt: TGTGCCAGTAGTACGACAGGGGGCAAACTGTTTTTT
j_call: TRBJ1-2; clone_size: NA; d_call: TRBD1; v_call: TRBV10-3; cdr3_aa: CAISVLSGQGRGYTF; cdr3_nt: TGTGCCATCAGTGTACTGTCGGGACAGGGACGGGGCTACACCTTC
j_call: TRBJ2-7; clone_size: few; d_call: TRBD1; v_call: TRBV18; cdr3_aa: CASSPMAWGERKTGHDSYEQYF; cdr3_nt: TGTGCCAGCTCACCAATGGCCTGGGGTGAACGTAAGACAGGGCACGACTCCTACGAGCAGTACTTC
j_call: TRBJ1-3; clone_size: once; d_call: NA; v_call: TRBV4-1; cdr3_aa: CASSQGRQANSGNTIYF; cdr3_nt: TGCGCCAGCAGCCAAGGTCGGCAGGCTAACTCTGGAAACACCATATATTTT
j_call: TRBJ1-4; clone_size: NA; d_call: TRBD1; v_call: TRBV7-3; cdr3_aa: CASSRTGKFNEKLFF; cdr3_nt: TGTGCCAGCAGTCGGACAGGGAAGTTCAATGAAAAACTGTTTTTT
j_call: TRBJ2-1; clone_size: NA; d_call: TRBD1; v_call: TRBV29-1; cdr3_aa: CSVVHRGSYNEQFF; cdr3_nt: TGCAGCGTTGTGCACAGGGGGAGCTACAATGAGCAGTTCTTC
j_call: TRBJ2-3; clone_size: once; d_call: TRBD2; v_call: TRBV29-1; cdr3_aa: CSVGLAGGPDTQYF; cdr3_nt: TGCAGCGTCGGGCTAGCGGGAGGGCCAGATACGCAGTATTTT